Below, one T cell receptor (beta chain) is given with its context. Here immunoSEQ multiplex PCR was the method, and the copy in TCRdb shows in-frame clones only, minus some. The sample has over 100,000 clones, approximately 80% seen once. There are 17 residues in the CDR3. Trimming at V came to 5 bases and at J to 0 bases, leaving 9 bases not matched to a gene. Germline-derived CDR1 and CDR2 are MDHEN and SYDVKM. This record comes from a study of blood T cell repertoires in COVID-19. Across the whole study: Samples came from the United States, Italy and Spain, spanning acute and convalescent COVID-19. The analysed material was cDNA or gDNA that came from T cells, B-cell-depleted T cells, or PBMCs.

The source of this sequence is a woman aged 80 or over with acute or convalescent COVID-19. Source material: peripheral blood. This chain connects TRBV28 to TRBJ1-5; 8 nucleotides line up with TRBD1. The CDR3 here is CASSLYRGTYSNQPQHF. Here the CDR3 DNA reads TGTGCCAGCAGTCTTTACAGGGGGACCTATAGCAATCAGCCCCAGCATTTT.